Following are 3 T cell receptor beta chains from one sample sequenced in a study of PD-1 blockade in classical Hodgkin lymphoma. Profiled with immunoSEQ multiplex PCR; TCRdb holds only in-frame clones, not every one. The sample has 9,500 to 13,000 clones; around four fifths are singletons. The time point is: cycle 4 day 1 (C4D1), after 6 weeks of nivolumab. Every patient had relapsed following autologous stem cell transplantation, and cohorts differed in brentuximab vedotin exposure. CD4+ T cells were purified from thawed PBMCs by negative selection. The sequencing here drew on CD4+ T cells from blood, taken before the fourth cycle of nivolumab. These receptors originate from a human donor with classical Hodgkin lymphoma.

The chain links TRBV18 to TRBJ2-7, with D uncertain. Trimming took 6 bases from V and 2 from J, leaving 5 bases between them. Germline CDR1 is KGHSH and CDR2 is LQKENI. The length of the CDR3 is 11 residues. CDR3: CASSLPYEQYF. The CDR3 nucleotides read TGTGCCAGCTCCCTACCCTACGAGCAGTACTTC.

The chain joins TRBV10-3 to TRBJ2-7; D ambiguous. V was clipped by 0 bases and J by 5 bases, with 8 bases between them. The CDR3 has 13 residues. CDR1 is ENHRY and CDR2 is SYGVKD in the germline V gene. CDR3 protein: CAISESHSHEQYF. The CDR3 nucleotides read TGTGCCATCAGTGAGTCCCACAGCCACGAGCAGTACTTC.

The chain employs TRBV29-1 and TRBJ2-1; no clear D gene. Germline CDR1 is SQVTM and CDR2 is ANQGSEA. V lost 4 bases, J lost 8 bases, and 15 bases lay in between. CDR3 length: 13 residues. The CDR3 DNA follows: TGCAGCGTTGCATTGAACCCAAGAGATGAGCAGTTCTTC. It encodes CSVALNPRDEQFF.